This T cell receptor (beta chain) was identified in a study of CD8 T cells in Susac syndrome (dated by TCRdb to between 2018 and 2021). About the study as a whole: The study used repertoire sequencing to test whether antigen drove CD8+ T cell activation and differentiation in Susac syndrome. General conclusions and limits of the study: The TCR sequencing and HLA analysis was acknowledged to have included a relatively small number of individuals.

RNA was extracted using the RNeasy kit, and roughly 0.45 to 1 microgram was reverse transcribed with random hexamers. The immunoSEQ multiplex PCR assay, which covers 54 Vbeta and 13 Jbeta segments, was used to amplify TCR beta CDR3 regions. PCR amplification bias was corrected using a synthetic template baseline for primer optimization and computational correction. For the original study's pipeline: Reads were annotated to V, D and J genes per IMGT and analyzed with immunoSEQ Analyzer, keeping only productive sequences. To calculate clonality, Shannon entropy was normalized by log2 of the number of productive unique sequences and then subtracted from one. For each patient and control, public and private clones were evaluated within the 100 most prevalent clones. A clone was defined as Susac-specific if it was absent from the healthy and MS cohorts, from roughly 990 published viral clones and from other ImmuneACCESS disease sequences. TCRdb trimmed public reads at Q25 via fastp, called clones via MiXCR and kept in-frame beta chains. Rows with a matching CDR3 protein are joined into one entry that keeps the most common DNA and genes. The V and J calls were determined by TCRdb, not by the authors. The sample profile shows about 210,000 distinct CDR3 sequences; around 96% of them were found once. Of the sample, 0.075% to 0.095% is held by the ten largest clones.

Peripheral blood CD8+ and CD4+ T cells from healthy donors, Susac syndrome patients and multiple sclerosis patients were profiled using high-throughput TCR beta sequencing. Multiple sclerosis controls were treatment-naive patients with stable or active relapsing-remitting disease fulfilling revised McDonald criteria. CD8+ TEMRA cells were enriched by FACS, while bulk CD8+ and CD4+ T cells were purified by magnetic negative isolation. Blood was collected in EDTA tubes and processed within 24 hours, with PBMCs isolated through density gradient centrifugation. PBMCs intended for TCR sequencing were cryopreserved in liquid nitrogen and were subsequently thawed in a 37 degrees C water bath. The sorted or isolated CD4+, CD8+ and CD8+ TEMRA cells reached a purity of at least 90%. This clonotype was seen only once. Its target antigen remains unknown. No base qualities exist here, and no much larger clone lies one base off it. One read gives only weak evidence.

Sequences GTSNPN (CDR1) and SVGIG (CDR2) are obtained from the germline V gene (reference sequence). V is pruned by 4 bases and J by 0 bases, leaving 4 bases of the junction without a gene match. The CDR3 goes from the cysteine to the phenylalanine over 14 residues. Kept here is only the CDR3 DNA, which spans 42 bases and is read in frame from base 1. Sequences were obtained from CD4+ T cells from PBMCs. This TCR derives from a human donor with multiple sclerosis. The chain joins TRBV30 to TRBJ2-7, with 9 bases in between that match TRBD2. The sequenced DNA: TGTGCCTGGAAGCGGGGGGACTCCTCCTACGAGCAGTACTTC. This gives the protein CAWKRGDSSYEQYF.